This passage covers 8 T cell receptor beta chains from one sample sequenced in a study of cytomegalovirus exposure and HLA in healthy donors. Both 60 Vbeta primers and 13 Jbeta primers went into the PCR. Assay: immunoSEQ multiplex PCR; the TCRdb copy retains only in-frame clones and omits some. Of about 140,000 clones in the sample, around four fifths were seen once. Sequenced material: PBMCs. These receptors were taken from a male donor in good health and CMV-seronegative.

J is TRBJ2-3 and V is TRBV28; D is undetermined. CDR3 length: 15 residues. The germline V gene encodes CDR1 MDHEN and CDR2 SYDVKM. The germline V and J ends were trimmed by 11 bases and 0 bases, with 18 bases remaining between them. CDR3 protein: CACLLRLISTDTQYF. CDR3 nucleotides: TGTGCCTGCCTACTCCGCTTGATTAGCACAGATACGCAGTATTTT.

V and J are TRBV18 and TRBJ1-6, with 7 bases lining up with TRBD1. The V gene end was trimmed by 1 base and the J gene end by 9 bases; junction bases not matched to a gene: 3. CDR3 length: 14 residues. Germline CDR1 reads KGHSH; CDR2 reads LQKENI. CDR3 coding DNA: TGTGCCAGCTCACCACGGGACAGACTTTCACCCCTCCACTTT. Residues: CASSPRDRLSPLHF. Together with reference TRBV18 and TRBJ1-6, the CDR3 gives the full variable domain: NAGVMQNPRHLVRRRGQEARLRCSPMKGHSHVYWYRQLPEEGLKFMVYLQKENIIDESGMPKERFSAEFPKEGPSILRIQQVVRGDSAAYFCASSPRDRLSPLHFGNGTRLTVT.

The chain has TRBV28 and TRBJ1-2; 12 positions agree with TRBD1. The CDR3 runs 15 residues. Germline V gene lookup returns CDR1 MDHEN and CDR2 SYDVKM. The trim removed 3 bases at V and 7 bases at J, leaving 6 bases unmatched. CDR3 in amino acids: CASSFGTGGAGGYTF. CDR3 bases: TGTGCCAGCAGTTTTGGGACAGGGGGCGCGGGTGGCTACACCTTC.

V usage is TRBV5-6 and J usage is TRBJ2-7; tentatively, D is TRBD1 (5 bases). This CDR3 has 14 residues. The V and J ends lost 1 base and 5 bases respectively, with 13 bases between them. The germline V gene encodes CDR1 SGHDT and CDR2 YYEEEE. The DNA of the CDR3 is TGTGCCAGCAGCTTGTATCAGGGTGCCGACGAGCAGTACTTC. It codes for CASSLYQGADEQYF.

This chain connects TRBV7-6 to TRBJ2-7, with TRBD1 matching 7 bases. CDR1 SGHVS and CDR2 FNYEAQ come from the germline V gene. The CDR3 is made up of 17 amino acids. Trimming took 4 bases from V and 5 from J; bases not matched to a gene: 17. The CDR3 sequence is CASSSPSFDRVGDEQYF. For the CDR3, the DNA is TGTGCCAGCAGCTCCCCCTCTTTTGACAGGGTTGGCGACGAGCAGTACTTC.

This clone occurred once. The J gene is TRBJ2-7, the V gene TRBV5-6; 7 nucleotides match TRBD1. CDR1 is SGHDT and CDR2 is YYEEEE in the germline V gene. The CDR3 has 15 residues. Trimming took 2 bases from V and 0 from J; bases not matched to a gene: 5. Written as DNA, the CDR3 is TGTGCCAGCAGCTTCTTCTGGGACAGCTCCTACGAGCAGTACTTC. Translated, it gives CASSFFWDSSYEQYF.

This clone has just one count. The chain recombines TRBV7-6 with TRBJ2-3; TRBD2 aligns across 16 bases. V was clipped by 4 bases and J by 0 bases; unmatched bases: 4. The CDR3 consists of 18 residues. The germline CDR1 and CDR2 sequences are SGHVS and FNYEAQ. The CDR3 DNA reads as TGTGCCAGCAGCTGGGGACTAGCGGGGGGGACTAGCACAGATACGCAGTATTTT. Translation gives CASSWGLAGGTSTDTQYF.

The CDR3 reads CASSYEDSKIAGELFF. The CDR3 region has the DNA TGTGCCAGCAGCTACGAGGACAGTAAAATTGCCGGGGAGCTGTTTTTT. The chain joins TRBV6-5 to TRBJ2-2, with D perhaps TRBD1 (6 bases). This CDR3 region has 16 residues. Trimming left V 6 bases short and J 6 bases short, with 20 bases between. The germline CDR1 and CDR2 sequences are MNHEY and SVGAGI.